A single sample gave rise to the 28 T cell receptor beta chains below, sequenced in a study of T cell repertoires in aging, cancer and after chemotherapy. The template was genomic DNA from peripheral blood, not RNA. A mixed TRB-A/B primer pool amplified rearranged TRB by multiplex touch-down PCR. TCRdb independently ran MiXCR on the multiplex PCR reads; one entry per CDR3 protein. The table has approximately 4,200 distinct CDR3 sequences, around 21% seen once. Sequenced sample: blood. These receptors were obtained from a human donor with a blood cancer.

This clonotype qualifies as medium-sized. This chain uses TRBV6-2 or TRBV6-3 with TRBJ2-7, with 7 bases aligning to TRBD2. Germline trimming cut 5 bases from V and 1 base from J; bases unmatched to any gene: 5. CDR1 MNHEY and CDR2 SVGEGT come from the germline V gene. The CDR3 runs 14 residues. DNA of the CDR3: TGTGCCAGCAGTGGGGAGGGAGAGTCCTACGAGCAGTACTTC. Its translation is CASSGEGESYEQYF.

This clonotype is medium-sized (0.01 to 0.1%) by share. The chain combines TRBV30 with TRBJ1-5; 9 bases align to TRBD1. The V gene's germline CDR1 is GTSNPN and CDR2 SVGIG (reference sequence). The ends lost 0 bases at V and 4 bases at J; junction bases unmatched: 1. The CDR3 spans 14 residues. The CDR3 loop reads CAWSVGQGNQPQHF. As DNA, the CDR3 is TGTGCCTGGAGTGTAGGACAGGGGAATCAGCCCCAGCATTTT.

In this sample, this clonotype is medium-sized. The rearrangement uses TRBV7-3 and TRBJ2-3; the D gene is possibly TRBD2 (5 bases). The CDR3 loop spans 17 amino acids. V lost 6 bases and J 5 bases, leaving 24 bases between the germline ends. The germline CDR1 and CDR2 sequences are SGHTA and FQGTGA. In nucleotides, the CDR3 is TGTGCCAGCAGTCCCATACCCACGGGGATCCAAGTAGATACGCAGTATTTT. It specifies CASSPIPTGIQVDTQYF.

Sample share makes this clonotype medium-sized. This sequence joins TRBV12-3 or TRBV12-4 and TRBJ2-3; no firm D call. This CDR3 has 11 amino acids. Trimming removed 5 bases from V and 6 bases from J, with 6 bases in between. CDR3 sequence (DNA): TGTGCCAGCAGTCCAAAGGATACGCAGTATTTT. The encoded protein is CASSPKDTQYF.

The table lists this clonotype with a few counts. The rearrangement links TRBV7-2 to TRBJ2-7; no clear D gene. The CDR3 runs to 14 residues. V lost 2 bases and J 0 bases, leaving 8 bases between the germline ends. The V gene's germline CDR1 is SGHTA and CDR2 FQGNSA. CDR3 sequence reads: CASSLSWSSYEQYF. CDR3 nucleotides: TGTGCCAGCAGCTTATCTTGGTCCTCCTACGAGCAGTACTTC.

V usage is TRBV4-1 and J usage is TRBJ2-5; TRBD2 matches at 7 bases. The CDR3 is made up of 17 amino acids. CDR1 is MGHRA and CDR2 is YSYEKL in the germline V gene. The V and J ends lost 0 bases and 1 base, in that order; junction bases with no gene match: 8. CDR3: CASSQEVASGAQETQYF. The CDR3 nucleotides are TGCGCCAGCAGCCAAGAGGTGGCTAGCGGAGCCCAAGAGACCCAGTACTTC.

This clonotype was observed a handful of times. V is TRBV5-4 and J is TRBJ1-1; D is uncertain. There are 12 residues in the CDR3. The V and J ends lost 3 bases and 7 bases respectively, with 10 bases between them. In germline, CDR1 is SGHNT, CDR2 YYREEE (reference sequence). The CDR3 region has the DNA TGTGCCAGCAGCTCCCCGATGGGTGAAGCTTTCTTT. Translation: CASSSPMGEAFF.

In its sample, this clonotype ranks as medium-sized. The J gene is TRBJ2-2, the V gene TRBV5-4; no reliable D call. The CDR3 loop spans 15 amino acids. The V gene's germline CDR1 is SGHNT and CDR2 YYREEE (reference sequence). The V gene lost 4 bases and the J gene lost 4 bases, with 14 bases spanning the gap. CDR3 sequence (DNA): TGTGCCAGCAGCGTAACCGGGCCCCGCACCGGGGAGCTGTTTTTT. Translating it yields CASSVTGPRTGELFF.

By proportion, this clonotype is medium-sized. The chain links TRBV19 to TRBJ2-3, with 7 positions matching TRBD1. This CDR3 is built from 15 residues. The germline CDR1 and CDR2 sequences are LNHDA and SQIVND (reference sequence). Losses at the gene ends were 7 bases for V and 0 bases for J; bases not matched to a gene: 7. The CDR3 sequence is CASNRGQTSTDTQYF. CDR3 coding DNA: TGTGCCAGTAATAGGGGACAGACTAGCACAGATACGCAGTATTTT.

This clonotype was counted between two and nine times. The V and J genes are TRBV11-2 and TRBJ1-4; tentatively, D is TRBD1 (5 bases). V lost 5 bases and J 8 bases, leaving 15 bases between the germline ends. The CDR3 has 14 residues. Germline V lookup: CDR1 SGHAT, CDR2 FQNNGV. The CDR3 loop reads CASSPSGAGEKLFF. DNA of the CDR3: TGTGCCAGCAGCCCCTCCGGGGCGGGGGAAAAACTGTTTTTT. The entire variable domain, with the rest obtained from reference TRBV11-2 and TRBJ1-4, is as follows: EAGVAQSPRYKIIEKRQSVAFWCNPISGHATLYWYQQILGQGPKLLIQFQNNGVVDDSQLPKDRFSAERLKGVDSTLKIQPAKLEDSAVYLCASSPSGAGEKLFFGSGTQLSVL.

In this sample, this clonotype is medium-sized. This chain connects TRBV6-6 to TRBJ2-7; perhaps TRBD2 as D (5 bases). Germline V gene lookup returns CDR1 MNHNY and CDR2 SVGAGI (reference sequence). This CDR3 is built from 14 residues. V lost 2 bases and J 0 bases, leaving 8 bases between the germline ends. CDR3 amino acids: CASSYLGVSYEQYF. CDR3 DNA sequence: TGTGCCAGCAGTTACCTGGGAGTCTCCTACGAGCAGTACTTC.

This clonotype is termed medium-sized (0.01 to 0.1%). The rearrangement joins TRBV19 to TRBJ1-4; tentative D call: TRBD1 (5 bases). The CDR3 length is 15 residues. Germline-derived CDR1 and CDR2 are LNHDA and SQIVND (reference sequence). V lost 5 bases, J lost 0 bases, and 10 bases lay in between. CDR3 DNA sequence: TGTGCCAGTAGTGTGGGGACTGCAACTAATGAAAAACTGTTTTTT. Residues: CASSVGTATNEKLFF.

Of note for this clonotype: Since a much larger clone is just one base distant, this may be a read error. The V call is TRBV18, the J call TRBJ2-1; 7 bases are a match to TRBD1. The germline CDR1 and CDR2 sequences are KGHSH and LQKENI. The V and J ends lost 3 bases and 10 bases, in that order; junction bases with no gene match: 3. The CDR3 has 12 amino acids. CDR3 residues: CASSPTGWEQFF. CDR3 DNA sequence: TGTGCCAGCTCACCGACAGGGTGGGAGCAGTTCTTC.

By share, this clonotype ranks as medium-sized. The rearrangement uses TRBV19 and TRBJ1-2; no firm D call. The V end lost 5 bases, the J end lost 0 bases, and 16 bases lay between the germline ends. The germline V gene encodes CDR1 LNHDA and CDR2 SQIVND (reference sequence). The CDR3 is 16 amino acids. As DNA, the CDR3 is TGTGCCAGTAGTCTTTCCTCATTGGGTGCTAACTATGGCTACACCTTC. This codes for CASSLSSLGANYGYTF.

This clonotype is termed medium-sized. The chain recombines TRBV5-4 with TRBJ2-2; 8 bases match TRBD1. V trimming: 4 bases; J trimming: 3 bases; junction bases outside the gene matches: 8. Germline loops: CDR1 SGHNT, CDR2 YYREEE (reference sequence). The length of the CDR3 is 16 residues. CDR3 sequence: CASSPWTGRDTGELFF. In DNA, the CDR3 is TGTGCCAGCAGCCCGTGGACAGGGCGAGACACCGGGGAGCTGTTTTTT.

The V and J genes are TRBV6-1 and TRBJ1-1; 8 nucleotides align to TRBD1. Trimming at V came to 5 bases and at J to 3 bases, leaving 11 bases not matched to a gene. This CDR3 is built from 16 residues. Germline V CDR1 and CDR2: MNHNS, SASEGT. The CDR3 sequence is CASSYTQGARDTEAFF. In DNA form, the CDR3 reads TGTGCCAGCAGTTACACGCAGGGGGCTAGGGACACTGAAGCTTTCTTT.

By share of the sample, this clonotype is medium-sized. The chain joins TRBV27 to TRBJ2-3; D possibly uses TRBD1 or TRBD2 (6 bases each). The V gene's germline CDR1 is MNHEY and CDR2 SMNVEV (reference sequence). This CDR3 is built from 13 residues. V was cut by 7 bases and J by 7 bases, with 15 bases left in between. The CDR3 reads CASTMKGGNTQYF. Written as DNA, the CDR3 is TGTGCCAGCACCATGAAGGGGGGTAATACGCAGTATTTT.

A word on this clonotype: Being one base from a much bigger clone, this may be a read error. The gene calls are TRBV6-5 and TRBJ1-2; possibly TRBD1 for D (5 bases). Trimming took off 8 bases at V and 0 bases at J, with 10 bases between the two ends. The germline V gene encodes CDR1 MNHEY and CDR2 SVGAGI. CDR3 length equals 13 residues. The CDR3 DNA is TGTGCCAGCTGGCGACAGCCTAACTATGGCTACACCTTC. Translating gives CASWRQPNYGYTF.

This clonotype has just a few counts. The chain carries TRBV10-2 and TRBJ2-1; possible D gene TRBD2, 5 bases. Trimming left V 4 bases short and J 7 bases short, with 8 bases between. The CDR3 is 12 residues long. Germline V CDR1 and CDR2: WSHSY, SAAADI. The CDR3 reads CASSVGGNEQFF. The CDR3 bases are TGCGCCAGCAGTGTCGGCGGGAATGAGCAGTTCTTC.

This clonotype is termed medium-sized (0.01 to 0.1%). J is TRBJ2-2 and V is TRBV6-1; D may be TRBD1 or TRBD2 (5 bases each). Germline V gene sequence: CDR1 MNHNS, CDR2 SASEGT. V was shortened by 2 bases and J by 1 base, with 8 bases between the two germline ends. The CDR3 consists of 15 residues. The CDR3 is CASSEPGLNTGELFF. The CDR3, as DNA: TGTGCCAGCAGTGAACCGGGGCTGAACACCGGGGAGCTGTTTTTT.

This clonotype rates as medium-sized. J is TRBJ2-7 and V is TRBV27; 7 nucleotides align to TRBD1. The CDR3 is made up of 16 amino acids. Germline CDR1 and CDR2: MNHEY and SMNVEV (reference sequence). The trim removed 1 base at V and 2 bases at J, leaving 8 bases unmatched. CDR3 sequence: CASSLYGPQGAYEQYF. CDR3 in DNA: TGTGCCAGCAGTTTATATGGGCCCCAGGGGGCCTACGAGCAGTACTTC.

This clonotype counts as medium-sized. The rearrangement uses TRBV6-5 and TRBJ1-2, with TRBD1 as a possible D gene (5 bases). The CDR3 totals 17 residues. V was pared by 10 bases and J by 7 bases, with 31 bases between. Germline loops: CDR1 MNHEY, CDR2 SVGAGI. CDR3 in amino acids: CAKGPRAQEEDCGGYTF. The DNA for the CDR3 is TGTGCCAAGGGACCGAGGGCACAGGAGGAAGACTGTGGTGGCTACACCTTC.

This clonotype was detected a few times. This chain links TRBV5-1 with TRBJ2-4; 8 bases map to TRBD1. CDR1 is SGHRS, CDR2 YFSETQ, per germline. This CDR3 is 14 amino acids long. V shed 5 bases and J 3 bases; nucleotides not matched to a gene: 4. The CDR3 DNA reads TGCGCCAGCAGGTCAGGGACAGGCAAAAACATTCAGTACTTC. It codes for CASRSGTGKNIQYF.

This clonotype is judged medium-sized. The genes are TRBV19 and TRBJ1-2, with 12 nucleotides matching TRBD1. The junction had 5 bases not matched to a gene; V was cut back by 5 bases and J by 4 bases. This CDR3 region has 15 residues. Germline-derived CDR1 and CDR2 are LNHDA and SQIVND (reference sequence). CDR3 in DNA: TGTGCCAGTAGTTCCGGGACAGGGGGCGTCTATGGCTACACCTTC. It is translated as CASSSGTGGVYGYTF.

This clonotype is labeled as medium-sized. The chain combines TRBV30 with TRBJ1-1, with D perhaps TRBD1 (5 bases). The germline gives CDR1 GTSNPN, CDR2 SVGIG (reference sequence). This CDR3 has 11 amino acids. Trimming took off 3 bases at V and 11 bases at J, with 13 bases between the two ends. The CDR3 sequence is CAWSGGGYAFF. CDR3 DNA sequence: TGTGCCTGGAGCGGGGGAGGGTATGCTTTCTTT.

This clonotype is categorized as medium-sized. This chain connects TRBV10-3 to TRBJ1-5; TRBD1 matches at 9 bases. The CDR3 spans 15 residues. The germline V gene encodes CDR1 ENHRY and CDR2 SYGVKD. Trimming removed 2 bases from V and 6 bases from J; junction bases left unmatched: 5. The DNA of the CDR3 is TGTGCCATCAGTGAGGCGACAGGGGGAGGTCAGCCCCAGCATTTT. Translation: CAISEATGGGQPQHF.

This chain connects TRBV27 to TRBJ1-1; maybe TRBD1 (6 bases). The CDR3 is made up of 14 amino acids. Trimming stripped 5 bases from V and 0 bases from J, with 10 bases between. The germline CDR1 and CDR2 sequences are MNHEY and SMNVEV (reference sequence). CDR3 amino acids: CASSKTGLNTEAFF. CDR3 nucleotide sequence: TGTGCCAGCAGTAAGACAGGATTGAACACTGAAGCTTTCTTT.

The chain recombines TRBV7-2 with TRBJ2-7; D is possibly TRBD2 (5 bases). The ends were cut back, 5 bases at V and 7 bases at J, with 15 bases in the middle. Germline assignment: CDR1 SGHTA and CDR2 FQGNSA. The CDR3 loop spans 13 amino acids. CDR3 loop: CASSADPGKEQYF. The DNA of the CDR3 is TGTGCCAGCAGCGCCGATCCGGGGAAAGAGCAGTACTTC. Full variable domain (missing parts from reference TRBV7-2 and TRBJ2-7): GAGVSQSPSNKVTEKGKDVELRCDPISGHTALYWYRQSLGQGLEFLIYFQGNSAPDKSGLPSDRFSAERTGGSVSTLTIQRTQQEDSAVYLCASSADPGKEQYFGPGTRLTVT.